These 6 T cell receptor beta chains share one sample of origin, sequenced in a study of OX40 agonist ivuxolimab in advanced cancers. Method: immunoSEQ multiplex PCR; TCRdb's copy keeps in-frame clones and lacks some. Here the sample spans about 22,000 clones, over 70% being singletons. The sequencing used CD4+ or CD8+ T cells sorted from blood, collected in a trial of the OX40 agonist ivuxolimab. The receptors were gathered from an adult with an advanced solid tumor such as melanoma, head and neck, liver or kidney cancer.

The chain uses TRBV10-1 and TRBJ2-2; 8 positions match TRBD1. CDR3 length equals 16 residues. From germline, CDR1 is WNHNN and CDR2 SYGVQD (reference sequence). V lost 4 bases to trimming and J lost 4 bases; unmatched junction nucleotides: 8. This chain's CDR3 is CASSGRTGLGTGELFF. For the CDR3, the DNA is TGCGCCAGCAGTGGGAGGACAGGGCTGGGCACCGGGGAGCTGTTTTTT.

CDR3 in amino acids: CASMGGSYNEQFF. The CDR3 bases are TGTGCCAGCATGGGCGGGTCCTACAATGAGCAGTTCTTC. The V call is TRBV2, the J call TRBJ2-1; TRBD2 might be the D (5 bases). Per the germline V gene, CDR1 is SNHLY and CDR2 is FYNNEI. V was shortened by 7 bases and J by 1 base, with 8 bases between the two germline ends. CDR3 length: 13 amino acids.

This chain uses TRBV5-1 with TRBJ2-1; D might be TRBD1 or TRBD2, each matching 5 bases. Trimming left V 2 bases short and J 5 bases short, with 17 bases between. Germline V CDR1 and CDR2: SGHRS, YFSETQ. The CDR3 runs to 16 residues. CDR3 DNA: TGCGCCAGCAGCTTACTGGGACCCCTTACCGACAATGAGCAGTTCTTC. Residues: CASSLLGPLTDNEQFF.

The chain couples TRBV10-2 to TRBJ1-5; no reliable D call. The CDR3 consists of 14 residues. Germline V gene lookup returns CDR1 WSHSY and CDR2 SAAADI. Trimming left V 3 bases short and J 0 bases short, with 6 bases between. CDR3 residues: CASSEGISNQPQHF. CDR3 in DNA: TGCGCCAGCAGTGAAGGGATTAGCAATCAGCCCCAGCATTTT.

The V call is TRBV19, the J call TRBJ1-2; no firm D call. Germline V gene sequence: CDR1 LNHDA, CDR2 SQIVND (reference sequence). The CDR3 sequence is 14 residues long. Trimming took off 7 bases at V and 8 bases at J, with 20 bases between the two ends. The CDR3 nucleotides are TGTGCCAGTACCCCAACTGTGGGAGCGTGGGGCTACACCTTC. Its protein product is CASTPTVGAWGYTF.

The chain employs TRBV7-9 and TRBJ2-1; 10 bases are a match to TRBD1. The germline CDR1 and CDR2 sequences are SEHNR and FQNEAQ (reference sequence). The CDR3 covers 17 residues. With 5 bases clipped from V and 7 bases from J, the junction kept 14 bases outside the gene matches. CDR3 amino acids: CASSPRQGALSENEQFF. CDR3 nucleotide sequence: TGTGCCAGCAGCCCCCGACAGGGGGCGCTTTCGGAGAATGAGCAGTTCTTC.